The 25 T cell receptor beta chains listed next were all sequenced from one sample in a study of cytomegalovirus exposure and HLA in healthy donors. Assay: immunoSEQ multiplex PCR; the TCRdb copy retains only in-frame clones and omits some. Of more than 90,000 clones listed, 88% are singletons. The sequencing input was PBMCs. Source of these receptors: a man between 18 and 29 years old in good health and CMV-seropositive.

This chain uses TRBV19 with TRBJ1-5, with D unclear. This CDR3 contains 13 residues. Looked up from germline, CDR1 is LNHDA and CDR2 is SQIVND (reference sequence). V lost 5 bases and J lost 3, with 8 bases in between. The CDR3 coding sequence is TGTGCCAGTAGTTATCTGGCCAATCAGCCCCAGCATTTT. It encodes CASSYLANQPQHF.

The chain uses TRBV2 and TRBJ2-5; possibly TRBD1 for D (6 bases). Trimming removed 10 bases at V and 0 bases at J, with 15 bases between. CDR1 SNHLY and CDR2 FYNNEI come from the germline V gene. The CDR3 extends over 14 amino acids. DNA of the CDR3: TGTGCCACCTCGGACAGTGAGTACCAAGAGACCCAGTACTTC. It yields the protein CATSDSEYQETQYF.

This clone was detected only a few times. The chain combines TRBV2 with TRBJ2-6; possibly TRBD1 for D (6 bases). Looked up from germline, CDR1 is SNHLY and CDR2 is FYNNEI. V gave up 3 bases and J gave up 1 base, with 13 bases separating them. The length of the CDR3 is 17 residues. This chain's CDR3 is CASSDPGVLSGANVLTF. Written as DNA, the CDR3 is TGTGCCAGCAGTGACCCAGGGGTTCTGTCTGGGGCCAACGTCCTGACTTTC.

The V and J genes are TRBV29-1 and TRBJ2-7; 9 positions match TRBD1. The germline CDR1 and CDR2 sequences are SQVTM and ANQGSEA. V was clipped by 3 bases and J by 4 bases; unmatched bases: 1. This CDR3 has 12 amino acids. The CDR3 DNA follows: TGCAGCGTTGAGACAGGGGGGTACGAGCAGTACTTC. Its protein is CSVETGGYEQYF.

The V call is TRBV25-1, the J call TRBJ1-3, with a weak D call TRBD1 (6 bases). The ends were cut back, 6 bases at V and 5 bases at J, with 23 bases in the middle. Germline CDR1 and CDR2: MGHDK and SYGVNS. The CDR3 runs 17 residues. The CDR3 region is CASSPNRESLPRNTIYF. The CDR3 nucleotides are TGTGCCAGCAGCCCCAACAGGGAAAGTTTACCTCGAAACACCATATATTTT. Variable domain in full (rest from reference TRBV25-1 and TRBJ1-3): EADIYQTPRYLVIGTGKKITLECSQTMGHDKMYWYQQDPGMELHLIHYSYGVNSTEKGDLSSESTVSRIRTEHFPLTLESARPSHTSQYLCASSPNRESLPRNTIYFGEGSWLTVV.

The J gene is TRBJ2-3, the V gene TRBV6-5; D gene uncertain. The germline gives CDR1 MNHEY, CDR2 SVGAGI. Trimming stripped 6 bases from V and 2 bases from J, with 12 bases between. CDR3 size: 14 residues. In DNA, the CDR3 is TGTGCCAGCAGCCGAGCCCTCGCCACAGATACGCAGTATTTT. Translated: CASSRALATDTQYF.

This clone was picked up one time. The chain employs TRBV18 and TRBJ2-7, with a weak D call TRBD2 (5 bases). Trimming cost V 4 bases and J 5 bases, with 9 bases left between them. The germline V gene has CDR1 KGHSH and CDR2 LQKENI. There are 12 residues in the CDR3. The CDR3 loop is CASSQSGDEQYF. The CDR3 nucleotides read TGTGCCAGCTCACAATCCGGGGACGAGCAGTACTTC.

The rearrangement joins TRBV4-1 to TRBJ2-1; D gene ambiguous. The V gene lost 0 bases and the J gene lost 0 bases, with 15 bases spanning the gap. CDR1 is MGHRA, CDR2 YSYEKL, per germline. The CDR3 sequence is 18 residues long. Here the CDR3 reads CASSQDSRPYSSYNEQFF. In DNA form, the CDR3 reads TGCGCCAGCAGCCAAGATAGTAGGCCCTACAGCTCCTACAATGAGCAGTTCTTC.

The chain links TRBV14 to TRBJ2-1; tentatively, D is TRBD2 (6 bases). Germline values: CDR1 SGHDN, CDR2 FVKESK. This CDR3 region has 20 residues. The V end lost 0 bases, the J end lost 4 bases, and 25 bases lay between the germline ends. Here the CDR3 DNA reads TGTGCCAGCAGCCAAGATCGACCCTCGATGTGGCTAGCGTCTTACAATGAGCAGTTCTTC. Translating it yields CASSQDRPSMWLASYNEQFF.

The V gene is TRBV5-4, the J gene TRBJ1-2, with 8 bases matching TRBD1. CDR1 SGHNT and CDR2 YYREEE come from the germline V gene (reference sequence). J lost 10 bases, V lost 4 bases, and 6 bases had no gene match. This CDR3 is 12 amino acids long. CDR3 nucleotide sequence: TGTGCCAGCAGCCTTAGGACAGGGCTCTACACCTTC. It yields the protein CASSLRTGLYTF.

The chain uses TRBV19 and TRBJ1-5, with D possibly TRBD1 on 5 matching bases. This CDR3 region has 17 residues. The ends were cut back, 2 bases at V and 3 bases at J, with 17 bases in the middle. Looked up from germline, CDR1 is LNHDA and CDR2 is SQIVND (reference sequence). The CDR3: CASSITRASNFNQPQHF. As DNA, the CDR3 is TGTGCCAGTAGTATAACCAGGGCCTCCAATTTCAATCAGCCCCAGCATTTT.

The chain carries TRBV10-3 and TRBJ1-1, with D uncertain. The germline V gene encodes CDR1 ENHRY and CDR2 SYGVKD. V was trimmed by 4 bases and J by 7 bases, leaving 13 bases between them. The CDR3 has 13 residues. Written as DNA, the CDR3 is TGTGCCATCAGTGGGGCCCTACCAGGTGAAGCTTTCTTT. As protein: CAISGALPGEAFF.

The V gene is TRBV7-9, the J gene TRBJ2-6; 8 bases line up with TRBD1. This CDR3 has 19 residues. The V gene end was trimmed by 0 bases and the J gene end by 2 bases; junction bases not matched to a gene: 9. The V gene's germline CDR1 is SEHNR and CDR2 FQNEAQ (reference sequence). The CDR3 is CASSLAKGQGKTGANVLTF. The CDR3 DNA reads as TGTGCCAGCAGCTTAGCGAAAGGACAGGGAAAAACTGGGGCCAACGTCCTGACTTTC. Complete variable domain (other parts from reference TRBV7-9 and TRBJ2-6): DTGVSQNPRHKITKRGQNVTFRCDPISEHNRLYWYRQTLGQGPEFLTYFQNEAQLEKSRLLSDRFSAERPKGSFSTLEIQRTEQGDSAMYLCASSLAKGQGKTGANVLTFGAGSRLTVL.

This clone was observed at least ten times. V usage is TRBV2 and J usage is TRBJ2-7, with 10 positions matching TRBD1. The CDR3 length is 15 residues. CDR1 and CDR2 (germline): SNHLY, FYNNEI. Trimming took 8 bases from V and 4 from J; bases not matched to a gene: 11. The CDR3 nucleotides are TGTGCCAGCCGGGAGCACCGACAGGGGGCTTACGAGCAGTACTTC. The encoded protein is CASREHRQGAYEQYF.

The chain uses TRBV9 and TRBJ2-7; the D is unclear. CDR1 and CDR2 (germline): SGDLS, YYNGEE. Trimming removed 3 bases from V and 7 bases from J, with 23 bases in between. The CDR3 has 16 amino acids. This CDR3 reads CASSASFTIPPGEQYF. The CDR3 DNA reads TGTGCCAGCAGCGCATCCTTCACTATCCCTCCCGGAGAGCAGTACTTC.

The chain is built from TRBV6-1 and TRBJ1-1, with TRBD1 as a possible D gene (5 bases). Trimming shortened V by 6 bases and J by 8 bases, and 19 bases separated the two germline ends. The germline V gene has CDR1 MNHNS and CDR2 SASEGT. The CDR3 has 14 amino acids. CDR3 in amino acids: CASSPIGGYMEAFF. The CDR3 DNA reads as TGTGCCAGCAGCCCTATTGGGGGGTACATGGAAGCTTTCTTT.

V is TRBV13 and J is TRBJ1-6, with 8 bases identical to TRBD1. The CDR3 covers 16 residues. The V segment lost 2 bases and the J segment 8 bases; nucleotides outside the gene matches: 8. Per germline, CDR1 PRHDT and CDR2 FYEKMQ (reference sequence). This CDR3 is CASSLLQAQGDSPLHF. The CDR3 DNA is TGTGCCAGCAGCTTATTGCAGGCACAGGGGGATTCACCCCTCCACTTT.

The chain links TRBV6-4 to TRBJ2-3, with 13 bases identical to TRBD2. This CDR3 spans 15 amino acids. Germline lookup yields CDR1 MRHNA and CDR2 SNTAGT. V gave up 6 bases and J gave up 4 bases; unmatched junction bases: 4. This chain's CDR3 is CASRTSGGAADTQYF. The CDR3 nucleotides are TGTGCCAGCAGAACTAGCGGGGGGGCGGCAGATACGCAGTATTTT.

The chain couples TRBV5-6 to TRBJ1-3, with a possible D match to TRBD1 (6 bases). In germline, CDR1 is SGHDT, CDR2 YYEEEE. The CDR3 spans 13 residues. The V end lost 7 bases, the J end lost 0 bases, and 8 bases lay between the germline ends. The CDR3 DNA is TGTGCCAGCTTGACAGGCTCTGGAAACACCATATATTTT. Its translation is CASLTGSGNTIYF. The entire variable domain, with the rest obtained from reference TRBV5-6 and TRBJ1-3, is as follows: DAGVTQSPTHLIKTRGQQVTLRCSPKSGHDTVSWYQQALGQGPQFIFQYYEEEERQRGNFPDRFSGHQFPNYSSELNVNALLLGDSALYLCASLTGSGNTIYFGEGSWLTVV.

This clone was seen just once. This same CDR3 is encoded by further DNA sequences in the sample. The chain couples TRBV9 to TRBJ2-7, with D perhaps TRBD1 (5 bases). Germline V lookup: CDR1 SGDLS, CDR2 YYNGEE. The CDR3 totals 14 residues. Trimming took off 0 bases at V and 1 base at J, with 8 bases between the two ends. In DNA, the CDR3 is TGTGCCAGCAGCGTAGGAGCAGGGTCCTACGAGCAGTACTTC. Amino acid sequence: CASSVGAGSYEQYF.

The V and J genes are TRBV6-5 and TRBJ2-5; 9 bases are a match to TRBD2. The CDR3 runs to 15 residues. Germline-derived CDR1 and CDR2 are MNHEY and SVGAGI. J was trimmed by 1 base and V by 6 bases; bases with no gene match: 6. The CDR3 nucleotides read TGTGCCAGCAGCCACGGCGGGGGGGGCCAAGAGACCCAGTACTTC. Protein product: CASSHGGGGQETQYF.

V is TRBV4-2 and J is TRBJ1-5; the D is unclear. Trimming took off 3 bases at V and 0 bases at J, with 12 bases between the two ends. The CDR3 runs 16 residues. Germline V gene sequence: CDR1 LGHNA, CDR2 YNFKEQ. The CDR3 sequence is CASSQEVRYSNQPQHF. The CDR3 DNA reads as TGTGCCAGCAGCCAGGAGGTACGGTATAGCAATCAGCCCCAGCATTTT.

This clone is a singleton in its sample. The chain recombines TRBV6-5 with TRBJ2-3; weak D call: TRBD1 (5 bases). There are 15 residues in the CDR3. CDR1 and CDR2 from the germline V gene are MNHEY and SVGAGI. V was pared by 1 base and J by 1 base, with 9 bases between. The CDR3 coding sequence is TGTGCCAGCAGTTACTACTCCAGGGGCACAGATACGCAGTATTTT. It encodes CASSYYSRGTDTQYF.

The chain is built from TRBV9 and TRBJ2-1; maybe TRBD2 (6 bases). Per the germline V gene, CDR1 is SGDLS and CDR2 is YYNGEE. V was trimmed by 1 base and J by 3 bases, leaving 8 bases between them. The CDR3 sequence is 14 residues long. This CDR3 reads CASSVHGGYNEQFF. DNA of the CDR3: TGTGCCAGCAGCGTACACGGGGGCTACAATGAGCAGTTCTTC.

V and J are TRBV2 and TRBJ1-1; D unresolved. This CDR3 has 15 residues. Germline loops: CDR1 SNHLY, CDR2 FYNNEI. V lost 5 bases, J lost 0 bases, and 13 bases lay in between. CDR3 in DNA: TGTGCCAGCAGTCCAGAACACCCATTGAACACTGAAGCTTTCTTT. This codes for CASSPEHPLNTEAFF.